The clone carrying this T cell receptor (beta chain) was picked up one time. The data originate from a study of control samples from healthy donors and cancer patients. Some clones are missing from TCRdb's copy, which holds only in-frame ones; the method was immunoSEQ multiplex PCR. The data contain approximately 45,000 clones, about 91% of them singletons. J lost 5 bases, V lost 3 bases, and 2 bases had no gene match. CDR1 and CDR2 (germline): MNHNS, SASEGT. This CDR3 spans 13 amino acids. The chain employs TRBV6-1 and TRBJ1-1, with 8 bases lining up with TRBD1. The source material was PBMCs. The receptor was isolated from a woman aged 40 to 50 with head and neck cancer. CDR3 sequence reads: CASSETGETEAFF. In DNA form, the CDR3 reads TGTGCCAGCAGTGAGACAGGGGAGACTGAAGCTTTCTTT.